The present TCR beta chain was sequenced within a study of T-cell memory formation after mild COVID-19. Across the whole study: Clusters were largely donor specific. Findings of the study overall: The appearance of some responding clones in pre-infection memory suggested that cross-reactive memory joined.

TCR alpha and TCR beta cDNA libraries with sample barcodes and UMIs came from 5'RACE using constant-segment primers. A single record per CDR3 protein comes from TCRdb applying MiXCR to the 5' RACE reads. This table holds around 300,000 distinct CDR3 sequences, approximately 14% found once. The V gene end was trimmed by 10 bases and the J gene end by 6 bases; junction bases not matched to a gene: 12. CDR3 length: 15 amino acids. CDR1 and CDR2 from the germline V gene are ENHRY and SYGVKD. This clonotype was counted only a few times. Antigen: not known. The V gene is TRBV10-3, the J gene TRBJ2-1; TRBD2 aligns across 10 bases. The TCR sequence derives from a man between 18 and 29 years old who had mild COVID-19 (a few samples of this study predate the infection). Cell type and time point are not known. The sequenced material came from PBMCs or a T cell subset sorted from them (not recorded which). The CDR3 here is CATLLGLAETNEQFF. The CDR3 DNA reads as TGTGCCACCCTCTTAGGACTAGCGGAGACCAATGAGCAGTTCTTC.